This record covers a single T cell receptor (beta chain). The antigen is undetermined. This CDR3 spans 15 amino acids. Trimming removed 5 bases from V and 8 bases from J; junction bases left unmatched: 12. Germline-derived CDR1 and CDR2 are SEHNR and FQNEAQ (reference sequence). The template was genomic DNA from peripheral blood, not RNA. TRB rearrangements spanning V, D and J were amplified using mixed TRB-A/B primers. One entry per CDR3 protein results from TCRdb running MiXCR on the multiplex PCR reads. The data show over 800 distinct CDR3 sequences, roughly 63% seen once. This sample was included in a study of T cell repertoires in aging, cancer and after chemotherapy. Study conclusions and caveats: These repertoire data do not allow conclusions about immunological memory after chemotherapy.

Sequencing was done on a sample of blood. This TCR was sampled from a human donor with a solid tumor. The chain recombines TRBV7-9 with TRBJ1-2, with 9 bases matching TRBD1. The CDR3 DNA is TGTGCCAGCAGCCCAGGACAGGGGTCGCCTTTGGGCTACACCTTC. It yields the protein CASSPGQGSPLGYTF.